This entry lists 12 T cell receptor beta chains sequenced from one sample in a study of shared clonotypes between healthy human individuals. Repertoires were generated with immunoSEQ multiplex PCR, while TCRdb's copy carries only in-frame clones and drops some. Among a few hundred thousand clones listed, 65% were seen once. Sequencing used memory CD4+ T cells sorted from blood. Noted subset: CD45RA-negative fraction. The source is a man aged 25-45 years in good health.

This chain connects TRBV6-1 to TRBJ2-5, with unresolved D. The germline V gene has CDR1 MNHNS and CDR2 SASEGT. The V end was cut by 1 base, the J end by 2 bases, with 5 bases between. The CDR3 totals 13 residues. CDR3 nucleotides: TGTGCCAGCAGTGAAGATCCTCAAGAGACCCAGTACTTC. This sequence encodes CASSEDPQETQYF.

The J gene is TRBJ2-7, the V gene TRBV18; weak D call: TRBD1 (5 bases). The CDR3 sequence is 14 residues long. The V and J ends lost 2 bases and 3 bases respectively, with 11 bases between them. The germline gives CDR1 KGHSH, CDR2 LQKENI. The CDR3 DNA sequence: TGTGCCAGCTCACCAGTGGGGCCCGGCTACGAGCAGTACTTC. This translates into CASSPVGPGYEQYF.

V is TRBV7-8 and J is TRBJ2-2; D is possibly TRBD2 (5 bases). Germline lookup yields CDR1 SGHVS and CDR2 FQNEAQ. The CDR3 extends over 13 amino acids. V was pared by 1 base and J by 7 bases, with 7 bases between. CDR3 sequence (DNA): TGTGCCAGCAGCTTAGTACGGGGCGGGGAGCTGTTTTTT. This sequence encodes CASSLVRGGELFF.

This clone was seen just once. Different DNA sequences within this sample yield the same CDR3. The chain couples TRBV9 to TRBJ2-6, with D maybe TRBD2 (5 bases). The CDR3 covers 15 residues. Trimming left V 6 bases short and J 0 bases short, with 10 bases between. The germline V gene encodes CDR1 SGDLS and CDR2 YYNGEE. CDR3 protein: CASTRGDSGANVLTF. For the CDR3, the DNA is TGTGCCAGCACCCGGGGAGACTCTGGGGCCAACGTCCTGACTTTC. Filled out from reference TRBV9 and TRBJ2-6, the complete variable domain reads DSGVTQTPKHLITATGQRVTLRCSPRSGDLSVYWYQQSLDQGLQFLIQYYNGEERAKGNILERFSAQQFPDLHSELNLSSLELGDSALYFCASTRGDSGANVLTFGAGSRLTVL.

This clone occurred a few times. The rearrangement uses TRBV7-7 and TRBJ2-1, with D possibly being TRBD1 (6 bases). Looked up from germline, CDR1 is SSHAT and CDR2 is FNYEAQ (reference sequence). The CDR3 totals 20 residues. Deletions cut 5 bases from V and 6 bases from J, with 32 bases between. CDR3 loop: CASSRETGEATEERCNEQFF. CDR3 nucleotide sequence: TGTGCCAGCAGCCGAGAGACAGGAGAGGCGACAGAGGAACGGTGCAATGAGCAGTTCTTC.

In this sample, this clone turned up a few times. The identical CDR3 is also encoded by other nucleotide sequences in the sample. The chain joins TRBV18 to TRBJ2-7, with D maybe TRBD1 (5 bases). The CDR3 is 13 amino acids. Germline CDR1 is KGHSH and CDR2 is LQKENI. V dropped 3 bases and J dropped 3 bases, with 9 bases sitting between them. Written as DNA, the CDR3 is TGTGCCAGCTCACCGACAGTGGACTACGAGCAGTACTTC. Its protein product is CASSPTVDYEQYF.

The rearrangement joins TRBV2 to TRBJ2-5, with no clear D. Trimming cost V 9 bases and J 1 base, with 15 bases left between them. Germline V gene lookup returns CDR1 SNHLY and CDR2 FYNNEI. The CDR3 sequence is 14 residues long. The DNA for the CDR3 is TGTGCCAGTTCAGAAGGGAACCTCCAAGAGACCCAGTACTTC. This translates into CASSEGNLQETQYF.

V gene TRBV19 combines with J gene TRBJ1-1; D is unresolved. From germline, CDR1 is LNHDA and CDR2 SQIVND (reference sequence). This CDR3 is built from 13 residues. Trimming removed 6 bases from V and 1 base from J, with 9 bases in between. CDR3 coding DNA: TGTGCCAGTAGGGTAACACAGAACACTGAAGCTTTCTTT. Translated: CASRVTQNTEAFF.

A word on this clone: At one boundary the junction diverges from the germline segment, which might be a read error. This rearrangement joins TRBV15 to TRBJ2-7; D possibly corresponds to TRBD1 (6 bases). The CDR3 totals 14 residues. Germline V gene lookup returns CDR1 LNHNV and CDR2 YYDKDF (reference sequence). The CDR3 DNA sequence: TGTGCCACCAGCAGAGGCCTAGATAGGGACATAGTTAACTTC. It codes for CATSRGLDRDIVNF.

The chain is built from TRBV19 and TRBJ2-1; 7 bases map to TRBD2. The ends lost 1 base at V and 9 bases at J; junction bases unmatched: 9. The germline V gene has CDR1 LNHDA and CDR2 SQIVND (reference sequence). The CDR3 covers 15 residues. CDR3 nucleotide sequence: TGTGCCAGTAGTATAGGACTAGCCCTTTCTCTTGAGCAGTTCTTC. Protein product: CASSIGLALSLEQFF. The full variable domain, with the rest looked up from reference TRBV19 and TRBJ2-1, is DGGITQSPKYLFRKEGQNVTLSCEQNLNHDAMYWYRQDPGQGLRLIYYSQIVNDFQKGDIAEGYSVSREKKESFPLTVTSAQKNPTAFYLCASSIGLALSLEQFFGPGTRLTVL.

This clone was seen a few times. The V and J genes are TRBV10-2 and TRBJ1-2; D might be TRBD1 (6 bases). With 5 bases removed from V and 6 bases from J, the gap between germline ends came to 16 bases. The CDR3 covers 14 residues. In germline, CDR1 is WSHSY, CDR2 SAAADI. The CDR3 sequence: CASSPTGPRDGYTF. CDR3 coding DNA: TGCGCCAGCAGTCCCACAGGGCCGAGGGATGGCTACACCTTC.

The genes are TRBV5-6 and TRBJ2-4, with 7 bases fitting TRBD1. The CDR3 consists of 17 residues. The J segment lost 0 bases and the V segment lost 0 bases, leaving 6 bases of the junction unmatched. Germline CDR1 reads SGHDT; CDR2 reads YYEEEE. CDR3 loop: CASSLGDRRLAKNIQYF. CDR3 DNA: TGTGCCAGCAGCTTGGGGGACAGAAGACTAGCCAAAAACATTCAGTACTTC. Full variable domain (remainder filled in from reference TRBV5-6 and TRBJ2-4): DAGVTQSPTHLIKTRGQQVTLRCSPKSGHDTVSWYQQALGQGPQFIFQYYEEEERQRGNFPDRFSGHQFPNYSSELNVNALLLGDSALYLCASSLGDRRLAKNIQYFGAGTRLSVL.